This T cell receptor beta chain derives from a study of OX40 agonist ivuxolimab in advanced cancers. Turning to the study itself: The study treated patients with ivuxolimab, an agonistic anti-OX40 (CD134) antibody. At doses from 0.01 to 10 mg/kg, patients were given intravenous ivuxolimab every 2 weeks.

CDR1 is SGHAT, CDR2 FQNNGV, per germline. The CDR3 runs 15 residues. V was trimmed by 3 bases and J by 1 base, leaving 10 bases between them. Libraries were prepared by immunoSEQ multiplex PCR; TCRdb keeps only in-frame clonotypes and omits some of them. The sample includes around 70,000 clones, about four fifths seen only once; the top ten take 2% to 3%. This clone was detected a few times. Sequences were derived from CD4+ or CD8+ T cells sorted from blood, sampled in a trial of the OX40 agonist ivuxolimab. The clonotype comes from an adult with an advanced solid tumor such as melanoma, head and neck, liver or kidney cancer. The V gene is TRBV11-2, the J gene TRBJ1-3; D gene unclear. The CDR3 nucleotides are TGTGCCAGCAGCTTGGAGGGAAGGTCTGGAAACACCATATATTTT. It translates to CASSLEGRSGNTIYF.